This T cell receptor (beta chain) was recovered during a study of shared clonotypes between healthy human individuals. Turning to the study itself: Contributing individuals were two females and three males aged 18 to 49. Whole-study findings and limits: Generally, naive subsets (rather than memory subsets) showed larger estimated richness. A handful of donors held about 4.6% of naive CD4 clonotypes in common. Since donors were few, the genetic and exposure-history diversity represented was limited.

TCRdb keeps only in-frame clones here, not all; method: immunoSEQ multiplex PCR. The sample shows approximately 2.1 million clones, 93% of them seen only once. The ends were cut back, 0 bases at V and 2 bases at J, with 14 bases in the middle. This CDR3 has 16 residues. Germline loops: CDR1 SGDLS, CDR2 YYNGEE. Notes on this clone: Its antigen is unidentified.

Sample: naive CD4+ T cells from PBMCs. The subset is: CD45RA+ positively selected. This TCR was sampled from a man aged 18 to 29 in good health. Some clones in this sample may be carry-over from other donors' samples. The rearrangement links TRBV9 to TRBJ2-5; TRBD1 or TRBD2 may be the D gene (5 bases each). CDR3 amino acids: CASSVASGTHQETQYF. DNA for the CDR3: TGTGCCAGCAGCGTAGCTTCGGGGACCCATCAAGAGACCCAGTACTTC.